Here is one T cell receptor (beta chain) with its context. It lacks a known antigen. The input lacks base qualities; no much larger clone sits a single base away. The data originate from a study of OX40 agonist ivuxolimab in advanced cancers. At the level of the whole study: Ivuxolimab was a fully human IgG2 agonistic monoclonal antibody targeting the costimulatory receptor OX40 (CD134). Intravenous ivuxolimab was administered to patients every 2 weeks at six dose levels: 0.01, 0.1, 0.3, 1.5, 3 and 10 mg/kg. Peripheral TCRbeta sequencing aimed to test whether ivuxolimab altered TCR sequence diversity and caused clonal T-cell expansion. Among the 52 dose-escalation patients, about 20 had hepatocellular carcinoma, around 15 melanoma, 9 renal cell carcinoma and 9 head and neck cancer. Prior anti-PD-1, anti-PD-L1 or anti-CTLA-4 therapy was permitted, and checkpoint inhibitors had been received by roughly two fifths of dose-escalation patients. The paper reports the monotherapy dose-escalation portion (N = 52 patients) of the phase I ivuxolimab trial. In the dose-escalation cohort, 82.7% of patients were male, and the mean age was approximately 60 years, with a range of about 23 to 85. Three dose-escalation patients achieved partial responses, one with hepatocellular carcinoma and two with cutaneous melanoma.

Patients with a history of autoimmune disease or receiving systemic immunosuppression were excluded from the trial. Peripheral blood for TCR sequencing was drawn from every dose cohort at baseline, at cycle 4 day 1 and at cycle 7 day 1. Samples were obtained from an open-label, multicenter, first-in-human phase I dose-escalation trial of ivuxolimab. Adults with locally advanced or metastatic melanoma, renal cell, hepatocellular, or head and neck squamous cell carcinoma were enrolled in the trial. Before TCR sequencing, CD4+ T cells and CD8+ T cells from peripheral blood were sorted into separate populations. Here is what the overall study found, with its caveats: In the 0.1-3.0 mg/kg groups, partial responders had among the lowest normalized peripheral clonal expansion, particularly in CD8+ T cells. Low levels of normalized T-cell clonal expansion were also seen in some patients who did not respond. After ivuxolimab, expanded clones were on average more numerous among CD8+ T cells than among CD4+ T cells. At doses of 0.1 to 3.0 mg/kg, clonal expansion of both CD4+ and CD8+ blood T cells was observed from baseline to week 6. The antigen specificity of the peripheral T cells that underwent clonal expansion was not determined.

To sequence the TCRbeta CDR3 region, genomic DNA was isolated from the sorted cells. TCRbeta CDR3 regions were sequenced using the immunoSEQ Assay. TCRdb provides this immuneACCESS table in a form limited to in-frame rearrangements. Some clones are lacking; in checked studies, under half of them reflect an unresolved V gene, and why the rest are absent is not known. This sample is represented by some 70,000 clones; roughly nine tenths of them were singletons. Of the sample, about 1.3% falls within the top ten clones. CDR1 LNHNV and CDR2 YYDKDF are derived from the germline V gene (reference sequence). CDR3 length: 15 amino acids, cysteine to phenylalanine. Only the CDR3 DNA stays, 45 bases, in frame from base 1. Here V drops 4 bases and J drops 8 bases, and the junction holds 9 bases not matched to any gene.

Recombination joined TRBV15 with TRBJ2-4, and 9 junctional nucleotides match TRBD1. Sequencing used CD4+ or CD8+ T cells sorted from blood, obtained in a trial of the OX40 agonist ivuxolimab. The source of this sequence is an adult with an advanced solid tumor such as melanoma, head and neck, liver or kidney cancer. The nucleotide sequence reads TGTGCCACCAGCACGGCCGGGACAGGGTCGGACATTCAGTACTTC. Its protein product is CATSTAGTGSDIQYF. With the portions outside the CDR3 filled from the reference TRBV15 and TRBJ2-4 genes, the complete variable region becomes DAMVIQNPRYQVTQFGKPVTLSCSQTLNHNVMYWYQQKSSQAPKLLFHYYDKDFNNEADTPDNFQSRRPNTSFCFLDIRSPGLGDTAMYLCATSTAGTGSDIQYFGAGTRLSVL.